This TCR beta chain emerged from a study of glioma-infiltrating T cells. CDR3 length equals 13 residues. V lost 10 bases, J lost 3 bases, and 9 bases stayed unmatched. Germline-derived CDR1 and CDR2 are MNHEY and SVGEGT. Comments on this clonotype: Its antigen is unidentified.

Whole-study results and caveats: Tissue-blood divergence was below expectation in non-neoplastic patients, above in gliomas. Very few CDR3 sequences were shared between tissue and blood.

Using RNA template, CDR3s of TCR alpha and beta were amplified with iRepertoire arm-PCR. Input was roughly 100-450 ng of tissue mRNA or PBMC total RNA. MiXCR was run by TCRdb on the multiplex PCR reads, yielding one entry per CDR3 protein. The profile shows 150,000 to 200,000 distinct CDR3 sequences, around 40% of them singletons. The chain carries TRBV6-2 or TRBV6-3 and TRBJ2-7; 7 bases fit TRBD1. Input material: glioma tissue, nonneoplastic brain tissue, or PBMCs (not recorded which). The receptor was derived from a human donor with low-grade glioma or glioblastoma, undergoing nonglioma brain surgery, or in good health (not recorded which). CDR3 residues: CANYPGGGYEQYF. The CDR3 DNA reads as TGTGCCAACTACCCAGGGGGTGGCTACGAGCAGTACTTC.